This passage covers 5 T cell receptor beta chains from one sample sequenced in a study of T cells in Graves' hyperthyroidism and ophthalmopathy (dated by TCRdb to between 2018 and 2021). The library was produced with multiplex PCR. Reads for this sample came from an Illumina HiSeq 2000. Amplification of TCR beta CDR3 regions was carried out from RNA transcripts. A first-round RT-PCR of the TCR CDR3 used the HTBI primer set with the Qiagen OneStep RT-PCR kit. TCRdb reprocessing: public reads trimmed at Q25 with fastp, clones called with MiXCR, in-frame beta chains kept. Every CDR3 protein is listed once, alongside the most common genes and DNA of its rows. The sample has roughly 420,000 distinct CDR3 sequences on record, about 15% of them singletons. Roughly 15% of the sample is taken by the ten largest. The sample was blood. The receptors stem from a woman aged 18-29 years with Graves' hyperthyroidism.

This clonotype showed up many times. V is TRBV18 and J is TRBJ1-4, with unresolved D. CDR1 and CDR2 (germline): KGHSH, LQKENI. The CDR3 runs to 15 residues. The V and J ends lost 6 bases and 0 bases respectively, with 11 bases between them. The CDR3 is CASSPFHPTNEKLFF. CDR3 nucleotides: TGTGCCAGCTCGCCCTTTCATCCAACTAATGAAAAACTGTTTTTT.

This clonotype was counted between two and nine times. This chain joins TRBV10-3 and TRBJ1-6; TRBD1 matches at 7 bases. V dropped 6 bases and J dropped 2; count of bases not matched to a gene: 1. CDR1 and CDR2 (germline): ENHRY, SYGVKD. This CDR3 comprises 14 residues. The CDR3 nucleotides read TGTGCCATCAGGGGGACAGCCTATAATTCACCCCTCCACTTT. The encoded protein is CAIRGTAYNSPLHF.

This clonotype was seen more than once but under ten times. The chain couples TRBV4-1 to TRBJ1-5; D is uncertain. The CDR3 spans 13 residues. Looked up from germline, CDR1 is MGHRA and CDR2 is YSYEKL. V gave up 4 bases and J gave up 9 bases, with 13 bases separating them. CDR3 residues: CASSLRERRPQHF. In DNA, the CDR3 is TGCGCCAGCAGCCTCCGGGAACGGAGGCCCCAGCATTTT.

This clonotype has at least ten counts. The chain couples TRBV19 to TRBJ1-1, with D perhaps TRBD1 (5 bases). V was clipped by 6 bases and J by 5 bases, with 13 bases between them. The CDR3 spans 13 residues. Germline-derived CDR1 and CDR2 are LNHDA and SQIVND (reference sequence). CDR3 DNA sequence: TGTGCCAGTAGCAATACAGGACTTACTGAAGCTTTCTTT. It specifies CASSNTGLTEAFF.

CDR3 coding DNA: TGTGCCACCTCTTTGGGACTTGGCTACACCTTC. Its protein is CATSLGLGYTF. The V call is TRBV28, the J call TRBJ1-2, with a tentative D call TRBD1 (5 bases). Per germline, CDR1 MDHEN and CDR2 SYDVKM. Trimming stripped 10 bases from V and 7 bases from J, with 13 bases between. The CDR3 contains 11 residues.